Presented here are 10 T cell receptor beta chains from one specimen sequenced in a study of T-cell reconstitution after alpha-beta-depleted transplantation in children. Preparing the TCRbeta library involved the use of unique molecular identifiers. One entry per CDR3 protein, called by TCRdb with MiXCR from the PCR reads. The sample has 130,000 or so distinct CDR3 sequences, more than 9.5% seen once; the top ten hold less than 25%. The sequencing used PBMCs, mostly from graft donor cells, collected 180 days after TCRalphabeta/CD19-depleted stem cell transplant. All receptors come from a girl less than two years old who had a stem cell transplant for combined immunodeficiency, so the T cells may come from the graft donor.

The rearrangement links TRBV29-1 to TRBJ2-4; the D gene could be TRBD1 or TRBD2 (6 bases each). Per the germline V gene, CDR1 is SQVTM and CDR2 is ANQGSEA. The CDR3 runs to 15 residues. CDR3 DNA: TGCGGGGGGCGGGCCCGGGACATAGCCAAAAACATTCAGTACTTC. Protein sequence: CGGRARDIAKNIQYF.

The V and J genes are TRBV5-5 and TRBJ2-1; 11 bases map to TRBD2. The CDR3 runs to 17 residues. After removal of 5 bases from V and 0 bases from J, the junction contained 7 bases not matched to a gene. Per germline, CDR1 SGHKS and CDR2 YYEKEE (reference sequence). CDR3 loop: CASRFSGRALSYNEQFF. For the CDR3, the DNA is TGTGCCAGCAGATTTAGCGGGAGGGCCCTCTCCTACAATGAGCAGTTCTTC. Looking up the rest from reference TRBV5-5 and TRBJ2-1 gives the full variable domain: DAGVTQSPTHLIKTRGQQVTLRCSPISGHKSVSWYQQVLGQGPQFIFQYYEKEERGRGNFPDRFSARQFPNYSSELNVNALLLGDSALYLCASRFSGRALSYNEQFFGPGTRLTVL.

V gene TRBV24-1 combines with J gene TRBJ2-1; D may be TRBD1 (7 bases). The CDR3 sequence is 11 residues long. Between the trimmed V and J ends, which lost 4 bases and 15 bases, there was a span of 12 bases. The V gene's germline CDR1 is KGHDR and CDR2 SFDVKD. The CDR3 DNA reads TGTGCCACCAGTGACGCAGGGGGGCCGTTCTTC. It is translated as CATSDAGGPFF.

The chain is built from TRBV5-1 and TRBJ2-7, with TRBD2 matching over 9 bases. Trimming took 0 bases from V and 3 from J; bases not matched to a gene: 22. Germline values: CDR1 SGHRS, CDR2 YFSETQ. CDR3 length: 21 residues. CDR3 nucleotides: TGCGCCAGCAGCTTGGCCAGCAAGGCTAGCGGGAAGCCTCCGGGGGGCTACGAGCAGTACTTC. Residues: CASSLASKASGKPPGGYEQYF.

The chain combines TRBV6-1 with TRBJ2-1; 8 positions match TRBD1. The germline gives CDR1 MNHNS, CDR2 SASEGT. The J segment lost 6 bases and the V segment lost 6 bases, leaving 10 bases of the junction unmatched. There are 15 residues in the CDR3. Here the CDR3 reads CASRNPGQELNEQFF. The CDR3 DNA reads as TGTGCCAGCAGGAACCCGGGACAGGAGCTCAATGAGCAGTTCTTC.

The rearrangement uses TRBV20-1 and TRBJ2-1; TRBD2 might be the D (6 bases). CDR1 DFQATT and CDR2 SNEGSKA come from the germline V gene (reference sequence). The ends were cut back, 1 base at V and 6 bases at J, with 10 bases in the middle. The CDR3 totals 13 residues. CDR3 nucleotide sequence: TGCAGTGCTAGAGCGGGAGCGCGCAATGAGCAGTTCTTC. As protein: CSARAGARNEQFF.

This clonotype was observed a few times. V and J are TRBV4-3 and TRBJ1-4; possibly TRBD1 for D (6 bases). The germline gives CDR1 LGHNA, CDR2 YSLEER. The CDR3 is 15 residues long. The V end was cut by 5 bases, the J end by 6 bases, with 16 bases between. The CDR3 DNA reads as TGCGCCAGCAGCAAAACGGGGGAGGGGGATGAAAAACTGTTTTTT. Protein product: CASSKTGEGDEKLFF.

The CDR3 DNA is TGTGCCAGCAGTTTGTATGGGACTAGCGGGGGGGAGAACCCCGATACGCAGTATTTT. Its protein product is CASSLYGTSGGENPDTQYF. The chain has TRBV12-3 or TRBV12-4 and TRBJ2-3; 16 bases agree with TRBD2. The CDR3 runs 19 residues. With 3 bases clipped from V and 6 bases from J, the junction kept 12 bases outside the gene matches.

The chain is built from TRBV19 and TRBJ1-5; 7 bases match TRBD1. V trimming: 5 bases; J trimming: 3 bases; junction bases outside the gene matches: 4. The germline CDR1 and CDR2 sequences are LNHDA and SQIVND (reference sequence). The CDR3 runs 14 residues. The CDR3 protein is CASSVTGYNQPQHF. The DNA for the CDR3 is TGTGCCAGTAGTGTGACAGGGTACAATCAGCCCCAGCATTTT.

This rearrangement joins TRBV20-1 to TRBJ2-7, with D perhaps TRBD1 (6 bases). CDR1 is DFQATT and CDR2 is SNEGSKA in the germline V gene (reference sequence). V was cut by 5 bases and J by 5 bases, with 22 bases left in between. The CDR3 loop spans 15 amino acids. This chain's CDR3 is CSARTVLPRKHEQYF. DNA of the CDR3: TGCAGTGCTCGGACAGTGCTGCCCAGGAAACACGAGCAGTACTTC.